A selection of T cell receptor beta chains follows, all from one sample in a study of beta chain features in type 1 diabetes. The repertoire was sequenced with immunoSEQ multiplex PCR; TCRdb's copy has only in-frame clones and lacks some. In the table there are a few hundred thousand clones, around 10% of which are singletons. Sample: central memory CD4+ T cells from blood. Source of these receptors: a man under 40 with type 1 diabetes. Both conserved end residues are part of each CDR3. Each record gives: clone size, D gene, V gene, J gene, CDR3 protein, CDR3 DNA. D genes are given only for firm matches. Expanded clones are given a class, and other clones once, few, many or no size at all.

many,TRBD1,TRBV6-1,TRBJ1-5,CASREGQGRNQPQHF,TGTGCCAGCAGAGAAGGACAGGGCCGCAATCAGCCCCAGCATTTT
few,TRBD1,TRBV5-6,TRBJ2-1,CASSLVDRAYNEQFF,TGTGCCAGCAGCTTAGTCGACAGGGCTTACAATGAGCAGTTCTTC
few,TRBD1,TRBV7-9,TRBJ2-2,CASSHRGQGGGELFF,TGTGCCAGCAGCCACAGGGGGCAGGGCGGCGGGGAGCTGTTTTTT
few,-,TRBV10-3,TRBJ1-5,CAISGTPGAPGDGQPQHF,TGTGCCATCAGTGGTACACCGGGGGCCCCAGGGGATGGTCAGCCCCAGCATTTT
-,-,TRBV7-3,TRBJ2-2,CASSPRAGSIANTGELFF,TGTGCCAGCAGCCCGCGGGCGGGAAGCATAGCGAACACCGGGGAGCTGTTTTTT
few,-,TRBV4-1,TRBJ2-7,CASSLRHEQYF,TGCGCCAGCAGCCTACGCCACGAGCAGTACTTC
-,-,TRBV11-2,TRBJ2-1,CASSLAPWRSYNEQFF,TGTGCCAGCAGCTTAGCGCCCTGGCGGTCCTACAATGAGCAGTTCTTC
many,-,TRBV5-1,TRBJ2-4,CASSSVAGDIQYF,TGCGCCAGCAGCTCTGTGGCAGGGGACATTCAGTACTTC
-,-,TRBV28,TRBJ2-7,CASSLQDHIPYEQYF,TGTGCCAGCAGTTTACAGGATCATATACCCTACGAGCAGTACTTC
-,TRBD1,TRBV7-9,TRBJ2-1,CASSRGTGGYNEQFF,TGTGCCAGCAGCCGGGGGACAGGGGGTTACAATGAGCAGTTCTTC
-,-,TRBV2,TRBJ2-2,CASKENTGELFF,TGTGCCAGCAAGGAAAACACCGGGGAGCTGTTTTTT
-,TRBD1,TRBV27,TRBJ2-2,CASSSYRGLRELFF,TGTGCCAGCAGTTCGTACAGGGGGCTAAGGGAGCTGTTTTTT
few,TRBD1,TRBV28,TRBJ2-7,CASSFAGQGQEQYF,TGTGCCAGCAGTTTCGCTGGACAGGGTCAGGAGCAGTACTTC
few,-,TRBV6-4,TRBJ1-5,CASRSLRSGNQPQHF,TGTGCCAGCAGATCCCTGAGGTCTGGCAATCAGCCCCAGCATTTT
few,TRBD2,TRBV11-2,TRBJ2-3,CASSRGTSGGRGDTQYF,TGTGCCAGCAGTAGGGGGACTAGCGGGGGCCGAGGAGATACGCAGTATTTT
many,TRBD1,TRBV10-3,TRBJ1-5,CAISVDRGAQPQHF,TGTGCCATCAGTGTCGACAGGGGAGCTCAGCCCCAGCATTTT
-,-,TRBV6-5,TRBJ2-7,CASSYPRALPYEQYF,TGTGCCAGCAGTTACCCCAGGGCGTTGCCCTACGAGCAGTACTTC
few,TRBD2,TRBV11-3,TRBJ2-5,CASSSVKGGTSGETQYF,TGTGCCAGCAGCTCAGTAAAGGGCGGCACTAGCGGAGAGACCCAGTACTTC
-,-,TRBV5-1,TRBJ2-7,CASSSNYEQYF,TGCGCCAGCAGCTCAAACTACGAGCAGTACTTC
-,-,TRBV27,TRBJ2-3,CASSPGDTDTQYF,TGTGCCAGCAGTCCCGGAGACACAGATACGCAGTATTTT
many,-,TRBV18,TRBJ2-1,CASSMQTNNEQFF,TGTGCCAGCTCAATGCAGACTAACAATGAGCAGTTCTTC
few,-,TRBV30,TRBJ1-3,CAWSPRQFHSGNTIYF,TGTGCCTGGAGCCCCCGACAGTTTCACTCTGGAAACACCATATATTTT
-,TRBD1,TRBV2,TRBJ1-1,CAATGTNEAFF,TGTGCCGCGACAGGGACTAATGAAGCTTTCTTT
-,-,TRBV11-1,TRBJ1-2,CASSLGVDKWRYGYTF,TGTGCCAGCAGCTTAGGGGTGGACAAATGGCGCTATGGCTACACCTTC
many,-,TRBV28,TRBJ2-7,CASSRLPTGGVGQYF,TGTGCCAGCAGTCGACTCCCGACAGGTGGAGTGGGGCAGTACTTC
few,-,TRBV11-2,TRBJ2-5,CASSLAPRGTQYF,TGTGCCAGCAGCTTAGCCCCCCGGGGGACCCAGTACTTC